A selection of T cell receptor beta chains follows, all from one sample in a study of Ad26.COV2.S vaccination and SARS-CoV-2 variants. TCRdb keeps only in-frame clones here, not all; method: immunoSEQ multiplex PCR. This sample has roughly 350,000 clones, with around 86% found just once. This sample comprised peripheral blood, obtained in a trial of Ad26.COV2.S vaccine versus placebo. These receptors all come from a person between 18 and 65 years old who received the Ad26.COV2.S COVID-19 vaccine or a placebo. Both conserved end residues are part of each CDR3. D genes are given only for firm matches. Part of the rows lack a size; the others show once, few, many or a class for expanded clones.

- | TRBJ2-1 | TRBV7-3 | TRBD1 | CASSSLTGGEYNEQFF | TGTGCCAGCAGCTCCCTCACAGGGGGCGAATACAATGAGCAGTTCTTC
- | TRBJ2-7 | TRBV27 | - | CASTGGVTYEQYF | TGTGCCAGCACGGGCGGTGTCACCTACGAGCAGTACTTC
once | TRBJ2-1 | TRBV9 | - | CASSVALTGLWAEQFF | TGTGCCAGCAGCGTAGCTTTGACAGGCCTGTGGGCTGAGCAGTTCTTC
- | TRBJ2-2 | TRBV13 | - | CASSLQGTTGELFF | TGTGCCAGCAGCTTACAGGGTACGACCGGGGAGCTGTTTTTT
- | TRBJ2-5 | TRBV7-2 | - | CASSLGSQRETQYF | TGTGCCAGCAGCTTAGGCTCCCAGAGAGAGACCCAGTACTTC
- | TRBJ2-7 | TRBV18 | - | CASSPGPGMGAYEQYF | TGTGCCAGCTCACCAGGGCCGGGAATGGGAGCATACGAGCAGTACTTC
once | TRBJ1-6 | TRBV5-1 | TRBD1 | CASSLKGQANSPLHF | TGCGCCAGCAGCCTGAAAGGACAGGCTAATTCACCCCTCCACTTT
- | TRBJ2-3 | TRBV5-1 | - | CASSFQGGGTDTQYF | TGCGCCAGCAGCTTCCAGGGGGGCGGCACAGATACGCAGTATTTT
- | TRBJ1-1 | TRBV29-1 | - | CSVEPRRDPPMGTEAFF | TGCAGCGTTGAACCCCGCCGGGACCCCCCTATGGGCACTGAAGCTTTCTTT
- | TRBJ2-1 | TRBV15 | TRBD1 | CATRKAGTERFNEQFF | TGTGCCACCAGAAAAGCCGGGACAGAAAGATTCAATGAGCAGTTCTTC
once | TRBJ1-2 | TRBV5-4 | - | CASTPGYGTYGYTF | TGTGCCAGCACCCCGGGGTACGGGACCTATGGCTACACCTTC
- | TRBJ2-5 | TRBV13 | - | CASSSLAFQETQYF | TGTGCCAGCAGCTCCCTCGCGTTCCAAGAGACCCAGTACTTC
many | TRBJ1-2 | TRBV11-2 | - | CASSFGGGGYTF | TGTGCCAGCAGCTTCGGCGGCGGCGGCTACACCTTC
- | TRBJ1-2 | TRBV6-4 | - | CASSDSKGGGLNYGYTF | TGTGCCAGCAGTGACTCGAAAGGCGGGGGGCTTAACTATGGCTACACCTTC
once | TRBJ2-7 | TRBV2 | - | CASSVAAEQYF | TGTGCCAGCAGTGTAGCAGCCGAGCAGTACTTC
once | TRBJ2-6 | TRBV7-3 | - | CASSSGRSGANVLTF | TGTGCCAGCAGCTCCGGGCGCTCTGGGGCCAACGTCCTGACTTTC
- | TRBJ2-1 | TRBV19 | TRBD2 | CASSILSGGAYNEQFF | TGTGCCAGTAGTATCCTAAGCGGGGGGGCCTACAATGAGCAGTTCTTC
- | TRBJ2-1 | TRBV7-9 | TRBD2 | CASSLARGLAGHGEQFF | TGTGCCAGCAGCTTAGCTAGGGGACTAGCGGGGCACGGTGAGCAGTTCTTC
- | TRBJ2-7 | TRBV12-3/TRBV12-4 | - | CASSQSYEQYF | TGTGCCAGCAGTCAATCCTACGAGCAGTACTTC
- | TRBJ1-6 | TRBV2 | - | CASQGGPPLHF | TGTGCCAGCCAAGGGGGTCCACCCCTCCACTTT
- | TRBJ2-6 | TRBV18 | TRBD1 | CASSPIEGAPGANVLTF | TGTGCCAGCTCACCTATCGAGGGGGCGCCTGGGGCCAACGTCCTGACTTTC
- | TRBJ2-7 | TRBV7-9 | - | CASSPSQGMDYEQYF | TGTGCCAGCAGCCCGTCCCAGGGGATGGACTACGAGCAGTACTTC
- | TRBJ1-4 | TRBV5-1 | - | CASSGGDATNEKLFF | TGCGCCAGCAGCGGGGGAGATGCAACTAATGAAAAACTGTTTTTT
many | TRBJ2-7 | TRBV6-5 | - | CASRPGFTYEQYF | TGTGCCAGCAGGCCAGGCTTTACCTACGAGCAGTACTTC
- | TRBJ1-1 | TRBV27 | - | CASSWGPFNTEAFF | TGTGCCAGCAGTTGGGGACCCTTCAACACTGAAGCTTTCTTT
few | TRBJ1-2 | TRBV27 | - | CASSLSTDYGYTF | TGTGCCAGCAGTTTATCGACGGACTATGGCTACACCTTC
- | TRBJ1-2 | TRBV27 | - | CATRWVHGYTF | TGTGCCACACGATGGGTCCATGGCTACACCTTC
- | TRBJ2-7 | TRBV12-3/TRBV12-4 | TRBD1 | CASSPDRVAEQYF | TGTGCCAGCAGCCCGGACAGGGTTGCCGAGCAGTACTTC
- | TRBJ1-1 | TRBV9 | - | CASSVQGHTEAFF | TGTGCCAGCAGCGTTCAGGGTCACACTGAAGCTTTCTTT
few | TRBJ1-4 | TRBV7-3 | - | CASSFGHGEKLFF | TGTGCCAGCAGCTTTGGACATGGTGAAAAACTGTTTTTT
- | TRBJ1-1 | TRBV9 | - | CASSPWEVTEAFF | TGTGCCAGCAGCCCCTGGGAAGTCACTGAAGCTTTCTTT
- | TRBJ1-1 | TRBV7-6 | - | CASSRYREADTEAFF | TGTGCCAGCAGCCGGTACCGGGAGGCTGACACTGAAGCTTTCTTT
- | TRBJ1-4 | TRBV19 | - | CASSIPFGKLFF | TGTGCCAGTAGTATCCCATTTGGAAAACTGTTTTTT
- | TRBJ1-2 | TRBV29-1 | TRBD1 | CSELGQGSDGYTF | TGCAGCGAACTGGGACAGGGGTCAGATGGCTACACCTTC
- | TRBJ2-2 | TRBV10-3 | TRBD2 | CAISIAGGKGELFF | TGTGCCATCAGTATAGCGGGGGGCAAAGGGGAGCTGTTTTTT
- | TRBJ2-3 | TRBV6-4 | - | CASSPAGTDTQYF | TGTGCCAGCAGTCCAGCGGGCACAGATACGCAGTATTTT
- | TRBJ2-2 | TRBV10-3 | TRBD1 | CATEDRVANTGELFF | TGTGCCACCGAGGACAGGGTCGCGAACACCGGGGAGCTGTTTTTT
few | TRBJ1-2 | TRBV4-2 | - | CASSPEEDRNHYGYTF | TGTGCCAGCAGCCCAGAAGAAGACAGGAACCACTATGGCTACACCTTC
- | TRBJ2-3 | TRBV13 | TRBD2 | CASSLGLAGDDTQYF | TGTGCCAGCAGCTTAGGACTAGCGGGGGATGATACGCAGTATTTT
- | TRBJ1-5 | TRBV12-5 | - | CASGLDRIIGQPQHF | TGTGCTAGTGGTTTGGACAGGATAATCGGTCAGCCCCAGCATTTT
once | TRBJ1-6 | TRBV5-8 | - | CASSPSNSPLHF | TGTGCCAGCAGCCCTAGTAATTCACCCCTCCACTTT
- | TRBJ1-1 | TRBV12-3/TRBV12-4 | - | CASSIMNTEAFF | TGTGCCAGCAGTATTATGAACACTGAAGCTTTCTTT
- | TRBJ1-1 | TRBV3-1/TRBV3-2 | - | CASSQEGDEVHTEAFF | TGTGCCAGCAGCCAAGAGGGGGACGAGGTCCACACTGAAGCTTTCTTT
- | TRBJ2-7 | TRBV3-1/TRBV3-2 | TRBD1 | CASSQGDRSSYEQYF | TGTGCCAGCAGCCAAGGGGACAGGAGCTCCTACGAGCAGTACTTC
- | TRBJ2-1 | TRBV29-1 | TRBD2 | CSAKAGGLLNEQFF | TGCAGCGCTAAAGCGGGGGGGCTTCTCAATGAGCAGTTCTTC
once | TRBJ1-2 | TRBV5-1 | - | CASSLPDSYGYTF | TGCGCCAGCAGCTTGCCCGACAGTTATGGCTACACCTTC
- | TRBJ2-7 | TRBV5-8 | TRBD2 | CASSLGTSVAYEQYF | TGTGCCAGCAGCTTGGGGACTAGCGTCGCCTACGAGCAGTACTTC
- | TRBJ2-1 | TRBV5-4 | TRBD2 | CATNPTSGFANEQFF | TGTGCCACCAACCCTACTAGCGGGTTCGCCAATGAGCAGTTCTTC
- | TRBJ1-4 | TRBV3-1/TRBV3-2 | - | CASSQDQSEKLFF | TGTGCCAGCAGCCAAGATCAAAGTGAAAAACTGTTTTTT
- | TRBJ2-2 | TRBV23-1 | - | CASSHTGELFF | TGCGCCAGCAGTCATACCGGGGAGCTGTTTTTT
- | TRBJ2-3 | TRBV5-4 | TRBD2 | CASSHTLAGGSDTQYF | TGTGCCAGCAGCCATACACTAGCGGGGGGTTCAGATACGCAGTATTTT
- | TRBJ1-2 | TRBV30 | - | CAWRIAVYGYTF | TGTGCCTGGAGGATTGCTGTCTATGGCTACACCTTC
- | TRBJ1-5 | TRBV5-1 | - | CASSWEGADNQPQHF | TGCGCCAGCAGCTGGGAGGGTGCCGACAATCAGCCCCAGCATTTT
- | TRBJ2-5 | TRBV7-3 | - | CASSTFPGPPETQYF | TGTGCCAGCAGCACTTTTCCGGGACCCCCAGAGACCCAGTACTTC